A selection of T cell receptor beta chains follows, all from one sample in a study of shared T cell receptors in the human thymus. Data came from immunoSEQ multiplex PCR; TCRdb stores just in-frame clones and leaves some out. The sample contains almost 550,000 clones, more than 75% of which appear only once. The data also belong to a second study, concerning human thymus T cells.

The sample taken for sequencing was thymocytes. These receptors originate from a boy in the first two years of life with a congenital heart defect. Each CDR3 is given with its conserved first and last residue. A D gene is named only where the DNA matches it firmly. A clone size is listed for some rows: how often the clone was seen (once, few, many), or a class if it is expanded.

v_call,cdr3_length,d_call,clone_size,j_call,cdr3_aa,cdr3_nt
TRBV7-9,18,-,-,TRBJ1-1,CASSLAFGLTGLNTEAFF,TGTGCCAGCAGCTTAGCCTTCGGCCTCACAGGGCTGAACACTGAAGCTTTCTTT
TRBV30,13,TRBD1,few,TRBJ1-2,CAWGVGTGYGYTF,TGTGCCTGGGGGGTAGGGACAGGCTATGGCTACACCTTC
TRBV29-1,11,TRBD1,-,TRBJ2-5,CSVGDRETQYF,TGCAGCGTTGGGGACAGGGAGACCCAGTACTTC
TRBV18,17,TRBD1,-,TRBJ2-1,CASSPAYRDRLFNEQFF,TGTGCCAGCTCACCTGCCTACCGGGACAGACTTTTCAATGAGCAGTTCTTC
TRBV2,13,TRBD1,-,TRBJ1-1,CATGTGINIEAFF,TGTGCCACAGGGACAGGGATAAATATTGAAGCTTTCTTT
TRBV7-3,13,-,-,TRBJ1-5,CASSPRHRGPQHF,TGTGCCAGCAGCCCTCGTCATCGGGGGCCCCAGCATTTT
TRBV28,20,-,-,TRBJ1-5,CASSKSQVGRPKSLNQPQHF,TGTGCCAGCAGCAAGTCCCAGGTGGGGCGCCCCAAGTCCCTCAATCAGCCCCAGCATTTT
TRBV15,16,TRBD2,-,TRBJ2-5,CATSRLAGGRQETQYF,TGTGCCACCAGCAGATTAGCGGGAGGGCGGCAAGAGACCCAGTACTTC
TRBV19,22,TRBD2,few,TRBJ2-7,CASSTMTLPASGSSPMVYEQYF,TGTGCCAGTAGTACAATGACCCTTCCGGCTAGCGGGAGTTCCCCTATGGTGTACGAGCAGTACTTC
TRBV30,13,-,-,TRBJ2-2,CAWSVGATGELFF,TGTGCCTGGAGTGTGGGGGCCACCGGGGAGCTGTTTTTT
TRBV6-1,12,-,-,TRBJ2-7,CASSEGRYEQYF,TGTGCCAGCAGTGAGGGGCGTTACGAGCAGTACTTC
TRBV28,17,TRBD2,-,TRBJ2-3,CASQIAGGIQGPDTQYF,TGTGCCAGCCAAATAGCGGGAGGGATACAAGGGCCAGATACGCAGTATTTT
TRBV30,16,-,-,TRBJ2-1,CAWSVELLSSYNEQFF,TGTGCCTGGAGTGTCGAATTACTAAGCTCCTACAATGAGCAGTTCTTC
TRBV19,14,-,-,TRBJ1-1,CASSTQGRSTEAFF,TGTGCCAGTAGTACACAGGGAAGGTCCACTGAAGCTTTCTTT
TRBV7-9,19,TRBD1,-,TRBJ1-5,CASSLAGTEITHSNQPQHF,TGTGCCAGCAGCTTAGCCGGGACAGAGATTACCCATAGCAATCAGCCCCAGCATTTT
TRBV5-4,14,-,-,TRBJ1-3,CASSLGDSGNTIYF,TGTGCCAGCAGCTTAGGGGATTCTGGAAACACCATATATTTT
TRBV28,15,-,few,TRBJ1-1,CASTLYEEGNTEAFF,TGTGCCAGCACTTTATATGAGGAGGGGAACACTGAAGCTTTCTTT
TRBV29-1,15,-,-,TRBJ2-5,CSVEDTGHLGETQYF,TGCAGCGTTGAAGATACGGGACATCTGGGGGAGACCCAGTACTTC
TRBV7-9,12,TRBD2,-,TRBJ2-1,CASSIGRDEQFF,TGTGCCAGCAGCATCGGGAGGGATGAGCAGTTCTTC
TRBV29-1,15,TRBD2,-,TRBJ2-7,CSVRLAGREFYEQYF,TGCAGCGTCAGACTAGCGGGACGGGAATTCTACGAGCAGTACTTC
TRBV15,15,TRBD2,once,TRBJ2-7,CATSRDLGREYEQYF,TGTGCCACCAGCAGAGATCTAGGGCGGGAGTACGAGCAGTACTTC
TRBV10-1,20,TRBD2,-,TRBJ2-1,CASSESRSGRPQSSYNEQFF,TGCGCCAGCAGTGAGTCGAGGAGCGGGAGGCCACAAAGCTCCTACAATGAGCAGTTCTTC
TRBV30,14,-,-,TRBJ1-1,CACPVGALNTEAFF,TGTGCCTGCCCAGTGGGAGCCCTGAACACTGAAGCTTTCTTT
TRBV7-8,15,-,-,TRBJ1-3,CASSITWGGRHTIYF,TGTGCCAGCAGCATAACTTGGGGGGGACGACACACCATATATTTT
TRBV4-3,18,TRBD1,-,TRBJ2-1,CASSQDRTRTGAYNEQFF,TGCGCCAGCAGCCAAGATCGAACTCGGACAGGGGCCTACAATGAGCAGTTCTTC
TRBV28,15,TRBD1,-,TRBJ1-5,CASRFRDRPNQPQHF,TGTGCCAGCAGATTCCGGGACAGACCTAATCAGCCCCAGCATTTT
TRBV7-6,16,TRBD2,few,TRBJ2-5,CASSCRLAGDGETQYF,TGTGCCAGCAGCTGTCGACTAGCGGGAGATGGCGAGACCCAGTACTTC
TRBV6-5,15,-,-,TRBJ2-2,CASSYRQVDTGELFF,TGTGCCAGCAGTTACAGGCAGGTAGACACCGGGGAGCTGTTTTTT
TRBV5-5,16,TRBD1,-,TRBJ1-1,CASTSVPTGLNTEAFF,TGTGCCAGCACCTCCGTCCCGACAGGGCTGAACACTGAAGCTTTCTTT
TRBV21-1,15,-,-,TRBJ1-1,CASSKSRGLNTEAFF,TGTGCCAGCAGCAAAAGCAGGGGCCTGAACACTGAAGCTTTCTTT
TRBV29-1,9,-,-,TRBJ1-2,CSVYLGYTF,TGCAGCGTGTATTTAGGCTACACCTTC
TRBV30,21,TRBD2,-,TRBJ2-5,CAWRGLPGTSGEIWGRETQYF,TGTGCCTGGAGGGGGCTCCCCGGGACTAGCGGGGAAATATGGGGTAGAGAGACCCAGTACTTC
TRBV7-2,17,-,-,TRBJ1-5,CASSLARSFWENQPQHF,TGTGCCAGCAGCTTAGCGAGGTCATTTTGGGAGAATCAGCCCCAGCATTTT
TRBV15,14,TRBD1,once,TRBJ2-5,CATLRQGPRETQYF,TGTGCCACACTCCGACAGGGCCCCCGGGAGACCCAGTACTTC
TRBV6-4,14,-,-,TRBJ1-2,CASSDPGCDYGYTF,TGTGCCAGCAGTGACCCGGGATGTGACTATGGCTACACCTTC
TRBV5-1,15,TRBD2,-,TRBJ2-7,CASRGGTSGTYEQYF,TGCGCCAGCAGGGGGGGGACTAGCGGTACCTACGAGCAGTACTTC
TRBV12-5,15,-,once,TRBJ1-5,CASGSTRGSNQPQHF,TGTGCTAGTGGTTCGACCAGGGGTAGCAATCAGCCCCAGCATTTT
TRBV7-2,15,-,-,TRBJ2-7,CASSTPDREEYEQYF,TGTGCCAGCAGCACTCCCGACAGGGAGGAGTACGAGCAGTACTTC
TRBV4-3,16,TRBD1,-,TRBJ2-1,CASSQPRQGPYNEQFF,TGCGCCAGCAGCCAACCTCGACAGGGGCCCTACAATGAGCAGTTCTTC
TRBV6-5,14,-,-,TRBJ1-3,CASSLKGAGNTIYF,TGTGCCAGCAGTTTAAAAGGGGCCGGAAACACCATATATTTT
TRBV30,14,-,-,TRBJ1-1,CAWTRSWLDTEAFF,TGTGCCTGGACTAGAAGTTGGCTGGACACTGAAGCTTTCTTT
TRBV29-1,15,-,few,TRBJ2-4,CSVELRGEAKNIQYF,TGCAGCGTTGAACTTAGGGGCGAAGCCAAAAACATTCAGTACTTC
TRBV15,15,-,-,TRBJ1-1,CATSRAEGRNTEAFF,TGTGCCACCAGCAGAGCTGAAGGGAGGAACACTGAAGCTTTCTTT
TRBV28,14,-,-,TRBJ2-7,CASSLGRDPYEQYF,TGTGCCAGCAGTTTGGGGCGGGACCCCTACGAGCAGTACTTC
TRBV6-1,16,-,few,TRBJ1-5,CASSEGFRQGGQPQHF,TGTGCCAGCAGTGAAGGCTTTCGGCAGGGCGGTCAGCCCCAGCATTTT
TRBV7-9,12,-,-,TRBJ2-1,CASSLRGNEQFF,TGTGCCAGCAGCTTAAGGGGCAATGAGCAGTTCTTC
TRBV7-7,15,-,-,TRBJ1-1,CASSLGRGVGTEAFF,TGTGCCAGCAGCTTAGGACGGGGGGTGGGCACTGAAGCTTTCTTT
TRBV6-5,15,-,once,TRBJ2-7,CASSYTVGGSYEQYF,TGTGCCAGCAGTTACACGGTGGGGGGTTCCTACGAGCAGTACTTC
TRBV27,15,-,-,TRBJ2-1,CASSLSASLYNEQFF,TGTGCCAGCAGTTTATCGGCTAGTCTCTACAATGAGCAGTTCTTC
TRBV6-4,19,TRBD1,-,TRBJ2-2,CASSEGRLGTGPYTGELFF,TGTGCCAGCAGCGAGGGGCGTCTAGGGACAGGGCCGTACACCGGGGAGCTGTTTTTT
TRBV10-1,14,-,-,TRBJ2-2,CASSGQVNTGELFF,TGCGCCAGCAGTGGACAGGTGAACACCGGGGAGCTGTTTTTT